Listed below are T cell receptor beta chains from one sample, sequenced in a study of blood T cell repertoires in COVID-19. Produced via immunoSEQ multiplex PCR; TCRdb's table is partial and in-frame only. The sample contains about 92,000 clones, roughly 85% of which appear only once. Sequenced sample: peripheral blood. The receptors come from an elderly man with acute or convalescent COVID-19. Both conserved end residues are part of each CDR3. Each record gives: J gene, clone size, D gene, V gene, CDR3 protein, CDR3 DNA. D genes are given only for firm matches. The size entry is marked missing in some rows and otherwise reads once, few, many or a size class.

TRBJ2-7	.	TRBD2	TRBV19	CASTPSGTSPYEQYF	TGTGCCAGTACTCCGTCCGGGACTAGTCCCTACGAGCAGTACTTC
TRBJ1-2	.	TRBD1	TRBV19	CASSLPGTGWNGYTF	TGTGCCAGTAGTCTTCCCGGGACAGGGTGGAATGGCTACACCTTC
TRBJ1-5	.	.	TRBV7-7	CASSQKPGYSNQPQHF	TGTGCTAGCAGCCAAAAGCCAGGGTATAGCAATCAGCCCCAGCATTTT
TRBJ2-2	.	TRBD2	TRBV28	CASRSGLAPNTGELFF	TGTGCCAGCAGGTCGGGACTAGCACCGAACACCGGGGAGCTGTTTTTT
TRBJ2-1	.	.	TRBV11-2	CASSLDRAWGDNEQFF	TGTGCCAGCAGCTTAGATCGCGCATGGGGGGACAATGAGCAGTTCTTC
TRBJ1-1	once	.	TRBV7-9	CASSSRGLNTEAFF	TGTGCCAGCAGCTCCCGGGGTCTGAACACTGAAGCTTTCTTT
TRBJ1-2	.	TRBD1	TRBV19	CASSPRAGGNYGYTF	TGTGCCAGTAGCCCAAGGGCAGGGGGTAACTATGGCTACACCTTC
TRBJ1-6	.	TRBD1	TRBV30	CAWSDNRGLGSPLHF	TGTGCCTGGAGTGACAACAGGGGTCTGGGTTCACCCCTCCACTTT
TRBJ2-7	.	.	TRBV5-1	CASSLVQGTYEQYF	TGCGCCAGCAGCTTGGTTCAGGGCACCTACGAGCAGTACTTC
TRBJ1-1	.	.	TRBV29-1	CSVEKSMNTEAFF	TGCAGCGTTGAAAAAAGCATGAACACTGAAGCTTTCTTT
TRBJ1-1	.	.	TRBV10-1	CASSSQGHTEAFF	TGCGCCAGCAGTTCTCAGGGGCACACTGAAGCTTTCTTT
TRBJ1-5	once	.	TRBV10-3	CAIGREGGNQPQHF	TGTGCCATCGGAAGGGAGGGCGGCAATCAGCCCCAGCATTTT
TRBJ2-5	.	TRBD1	TRBV7-9	CASSKGDRDFETQYF	TGTGCCAGCAGCAAAGGGGACAGGGACTTCGAGACCCAGTACTTC
TRBJ1-2	.	.	TRBV11-2	CASSSRRPGVSGYTF	TGTGCCAGCAGCTCAAGACGGCCAGGGGTTAGTGGCTACACCTTC
TRBJ1-1	.	.	TRBV5-1	CASSLDRVITEAFF	TGCGCCAGCAGCTTGGACAGGGTTATCACTGAAGCTTTCTTT
TRBJ1-5	.	.	TRBV6-5	CASSPGGGSGPQHF	TGTGCCAGCAGCCCGGGGGGGGGAAGTGGGCCCCAGCATTTT
TRBJ1-5	.	.	TRBV5-5	CASSLWGSKDQPQHF	TGTGCCAGCAGCTTGTGGGGCAGTAAGGATCAGCCCCAGCATTTT
TRBJ2-2	.	.	TRBV9	CASSVATGDGELFF	TGTGCCAGCAGCGTAGCTACCGGAGACGGGGAGCTGTTTTTT
TRBJ1-5	.	TRBD1	TRBV30	CAWSGDRGYHSNQPQHF	TGTGCCTGGAGTGGGGACAGGGGTTATCATAGCAATCAGCCCCAGCATTTT
TRBJ1-1	.	TRBD1	TRBV27	CASSFITGTGITEAFF	TGTGCCAGCAGTTTCATCACTGGGACAGGGATCACTGAAGCTTTCTTT
TRBJ1-2	.	TRBD1	TRBV5-6	CASSLGDRVVLAYGYTF	TGTGCCAGCAGCTTAGGGGACAGGGTCGTGCTAGCCTATGGCTACACCTTC
TRBJ2-5	.	.	TRBV4-1	CASSTRGYQETQYF	TGCGCCAGCAGCACCAGGGGCTACCAAGAGACCCAGTACTTC
TRBJ2-6	.	.	TRBV30	CAWRGNDWRNGANVLTF	TGTGCCTGGAGGGGAAACGACTGGAGGAACGGGGCCAACGTCCTGACTTTC
TRBJ2-7	.	.	TRBV19	CASSFQVNYEQYF	TGTGCCAGTAGTTTCCAGGTCAACTACGAGCAGTACTTC
TRBJ1-1	few	.	TRBV30	CAWSVLAENTEAFF	TGTGCCTGGAGTGTACTAGCGGAGAACACTGAAGCTTTCTTT
TRBJ2-3	.	TRBD1	TRBV27	CASSPGTGPRTDTQYF	TGTGCCAGCAGTCCCGGGACAGGGCCCCGCACAGATACGCAGTATTTT
TRBJ1-2	once	.	TRBV3-1/TRBV3-2	CASSQSGVGTF	TGTGCCAGCAGCCAATCAGGGGTCGGCACCTTC
TRBJ2-3	.	TRBD2	TRBV15	CATSSKSSSGRSTDTQYF	TGTGCCACCAGCAGTAAGTCATCTAGCGGGAGGTCCACAGATACGCAGTATTTT
TRBJ2-3	.	.	TRBV5-1	CASSSYNTDTQYF	TGCGCCAGCAGCTCCTATAACACAGATACGCAGTATTTT
TRBJ1-6	.	TRBD1	TRBV6-5	CASSSRDSNSPLHF	TGTGCCAGCAGTTCCCGGGACAGTAATTCACCCCTCCACTTT
TRBJ1-1	.	.	TRBV5-6	CASSSTANTEAFF	TGTGCCAGCAGCTCTACAGCTAACACTGAAGCTTTCTTT
TRBJ1-5	.	TRBD1	TRBV11-3	CASSFPFPSAGGSRQPQHF	TGTGCCAGCAGCTTCCCATTTCCCTCCGCAGGGGGCTCTAGGCAGCCCCAGCATTTT
TRBJ1-2	.	.	TRBV19	CASSIGILSGKRNYGYTF	TGTGCCAGTAGTATAGGGATCTTGTCAGGGAAACGGAACTATGGCTACACCTTC
TRBJ2-1	.	TRBD1	TRBV11-3	CASSSGTGPSNEQFF	TGTGCCAGCAGTTCCGGGACAGGCCCATCCAATGAGCAGTTCTTC
TRBJ2-1	.	TRBD2	TRBV3-1/TRBV3-2	CASSLITSGRGNEQFF	TGTGCCAGCAGTTTAATTACTAGCGGGAGGGGGAATGAGCAGTTCTTC
TRBJ2-7	.	TRBD2	TRBV27	CASSPDTGTSGRRDYEQYF	TGTGCCAGCAGTCCCGATACCGGGACTAGCGGGAGAAGGGACTACGAGCAGTACTTC
TRBJ2-1	.	.	TRBV5-4	CAILERGRNEQFF	TGTGCCATCTTAGAGCGAGGTAGGAATGAGCAGTTCTTC
TRBJ1-1	.	.	TRBV5-1	CASNPVWGGNTEAFF	TGCGCCAGCAACCCCGTGTGGGGGGGGAACACTGAAGCTTTCTTT
TRBJ2-6	.	TRBD2	TRBV7-9	CASSLDASGSAGANVLTF	TGTGCCAGCAGCTTAGATGCTAGCGGGAGTGCTGGGGCCAACGTCCTGACTTTC
TRBJ1-3	.	TRBD1	TRBV13	CASSLGTGGNTIYF	TGTGCCAGCAGCTTAGGGACAGGGGGAAACACCATATATTTT
TRBJ1-5	few	TRBD1	TRBV6-5	CASSLTGTGLNQPQHF	TGTGCCAGCAGTTTAACCGGGACAGGGTTGAATCAGCCCCAGCATTTT
TRBJ2-3	once	.	TRBV11-2	CASSLVLDTQYF	TGTGCCAGCAGCTTAGTTCTAGATACGCAGTATTTT
TRBJ1-1	.	TRBD1	TRBV19	CASSTLRGPLNTEAFF	TGTGCCAGTAGTACGCTTAGGGGGCCCTTGAACACTGAAGCTTTCTTT
TRBJ1-1	.	.	TRBV3-1/TRBV3-2	CASSQEWGRKGTEAFF	TGTGCCAGCAGCCAAGAGTGGGGGCGCAAAGGTACTGAAGCTTTCTTT
TRBJ2-1	.	TRBD2	TRBV10-3	CAISELLLAGANNEQFF	TGTGCCATCAGTGAGTTATTACTAGCGGGAGCTAACAATGAGCAGTTCTTC
TRBJ2-7	.	.	TRBV27	CASSFSKVGGYEQYF	TGTGCCAGCAGTTTTAGTAAGGTCGGGGGTTACGAGCAGTACTTC
TRBJ1-1	.	TRBD1	TRBV19	CASSSLLQGADTEAFF	TGTGCCAGTAGTAGTCTTCTACAGGGGGCGGACACTGAAGCTTTCTTT
TRBJ2-7	.	.	TRBV6-6	CASSPSSYEQYF	TGTGCCAGCAGTCCGAGCTCCTACGAGCAGTACTTC
TRBJ1-2	.	TRBD1	TRBV27	CASRDRGAHGYTF	TGTGCCAGTCGAGACAGGGGGGCACATGGCTACACCTTC
TRBJ1-6	.	TRBD1	TRBV12-3/TRBV12-4	CASSSTGSSPLHF	TGTGCCAGCAGCTCGACAGGGAGTTCACCCCTCCACTTT
TRBJ1-2	.	.	TRBV24-1	CATSDPGSNYGYTF	TGTGCCACCAGTGATCCCGGGTCAAACTATGGCTACACCTTC
TRBJ1-5	.	TRBD1	TRBV5-8	CASSSRQGAIQPQHF	TGTGCCAGCAGTTCAAGACAGGGGGCTATACAGCCCCAGCATTTT
TRBJ2-2	.	.	TRBV20-1	CSASRLREGELFF	TGCAGTGCTAGTAGGCTGCGGGAAGGGGAGCTGTTTTTT
TRBJ2-7	.	TRBD2	TRBV27	CASRQALVRTSGSYEQYF	TGTGCCAGCAGGCAGGCTTTAGTCCGGACTAGCGGCAGCTACGAGCAGTACTTC
TRBJ2-7	.	TRBD1	TRBV27	CASSFNRGYEQYF	TGTGCCAGCAGTTTTAACAGGGGCTACGAGCAGTACTTC